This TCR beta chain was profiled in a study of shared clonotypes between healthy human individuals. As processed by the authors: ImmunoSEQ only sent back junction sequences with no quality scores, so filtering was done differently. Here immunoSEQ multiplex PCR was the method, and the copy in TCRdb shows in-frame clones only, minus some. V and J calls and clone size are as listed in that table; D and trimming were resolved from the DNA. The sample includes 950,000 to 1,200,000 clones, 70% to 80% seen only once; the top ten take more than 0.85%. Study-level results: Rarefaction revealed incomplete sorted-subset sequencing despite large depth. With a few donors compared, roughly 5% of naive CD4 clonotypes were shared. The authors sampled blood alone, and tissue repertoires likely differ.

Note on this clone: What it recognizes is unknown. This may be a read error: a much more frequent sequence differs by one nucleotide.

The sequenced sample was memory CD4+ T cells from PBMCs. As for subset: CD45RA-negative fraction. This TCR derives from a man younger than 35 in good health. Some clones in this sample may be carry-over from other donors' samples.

The CDR3 here is CASRGQLNTEAFF. CDR3 DNA: TGTGCCAGCAGGGGACAGCTGAACACTGAAGCTTTCTTT. The V gene is TRBV28, the J gene TRBJ1-1, with 7 nucleotides matching TRBD1. The CDR3 consists of 13 residues. V shed 6 bases, J shed 0 bases, and the junction held 1 base outside the gene matches. The germline CDR1 and CDR2 sequences are MDHEN and SYDVKM.